This is a list of T cell receptor beta chains from one sample in a study of regulatory and conventional T cells in RAG deficiency. TCRdb's copy holds only in-frame clones and misses some; the assay was immunoSEQ multiplex PCR. Seen here are tens of thousands of clones, 85% to 95% observed once, and the top ten hold around 0.82%. The sample also formed part of further work on regulatory T cells.

Sequences were obtained from Tregs sorted from blood. Source of these receptors: a human donor in good health. CDR3s include the opening cysteine and the closing phenylalanine or tryptophan. The order of the fields is V gene, CDR3 protein.

TRBV5-1 | CASSLGHSYEQYF
TRBV5-1 | CASSQGPSGGGQPQHF
TRBV21-1 | CASSKVQGPYEQYF
TRBV4-1 | CASSQVSGGTYEQYF
TRBV15 | CATSRRGAGVIFDGYTF
TRBV6-6 | CASSPRGFYEQYF
TRBV18 | CASSPASWTGEDGYTF
TRBV19 | CASSRVTEAFF
TRBV7-6 | CASSRMSGTWGGDEQYF
TRBV30 | CAWRTPLRGYTDTQYF
TRBV30 | CAWSVFWEPSTDTQYF
TRBV6-4 | CASILTVTNEQFF
TRBV5-1 | CASSLAVRGWNSPLHF
TRBV5-4 | CASSSTGRGNTIYF
TRBV27 | CARGPYEQYF
TRBV5-6 | CASSFKGRVFF
TRBV5-6 | CASSSRLGGYGYTF
TRBV6-5 | CASSYLGGDEQFF
TRBV7-3 | CASSLRPGSPYNEQFF
TRBV5-6 | CASSSRFNEQFF
TRBV7-9 | CASSLGTGGGNQPQHF
TRBV6-1 | CASSDFLSTDTQYF
TRBV1 | CTSSQETSGTDTQYF
TRBV4-1 | CASSQDEVTQYF
TRBV7-9 | CASSQPPSGGLGELFF
TRBV30 | CAWRIPPGTGRNTIYF
TRBV5-1 | CASSGGQGQETQYF
TRBV6-5 | CASSYRGEGRTEAFF
TRBV7-8 | CASFGQGRTEAFF
TRBV18 | CASSPLGQTNEKLFF
TRBV6-6 | CASSYRRGSMTGELFF
TRBV6-8 | CAVSSGSSGNTIYF
TRBV18 | CASSPLDRVTEAFF
TRBV23-1 | CASSQRDSPGNQPQHF
TRBV15 | CATSRDLWTSSYEQYF
TRBV14 | CASSSGQGTSEQFF
TRBV4-2 | CASSRGLAGGRYNEQFF
TRBV19 | CASSISISEQGVGFTLHF
TRBV19 | CASSIQGSVQGEQFF
TRBV6-5 | CASSYDRASGNTIYF
TRBV9 | CASSVRTGNYGYTF
TRBV15 | CATTGQGNLNTEAFF
TRBV5-3 | CARSLEGDDRSGATNEKLFF
TRBV1 | CTSSQELGFLYTYEQYF